This T cell receptor (beta chain) was recorded in a study of blood T cell repertoires in COVID-19 (TCRdb year 2020). Turning to the overall study: Collaborator samples came from the United States, Italy and Spain and covered acute and convalescent phases of COVID-19. Sample metadata almost always included a de-identified subject ID, COVID-19 status, age in years and sex. The dataset comprised deeply sampled blood TCRbeta repertoires from subjects exposed to, actively infected with, or recovered from COVID-19. The repertoires were made available in a free public database intended to serve as a resource for research on the immune response to SARS-CoV-2. The material from the prospective study consisted of cDNA or gDNA derived from T cells, B-cell-depleted T cells, or PBMCs. Where HLA class I and class II types were available, the types were taken from metadata supplied by the sample provider, not from assay-based typing. The samples were drawn from the first 160 participants of the ongoing ImmuneRACE study and from 950 to 1,500 subjects provided by 6 global collaborators. What the study reported, not specific to this receptor: Clinical and demographic metadata were provided uncurated, with the amount varying by source and participant.

One collaborating source in Seattle enrolled patients during active infection and followed them longitudinally through the course of disease. Whole blood was collected in K2EDTA tubes by collaborating institutions according to the institutions' own protocols. For TCRbeta analysis, collaborator samples were shipped as frozen whole blood, as isolated PBMCs, or as DNA extracted from either sample type. The CDR3 measures 12 amino acids from cysteine to phenylalanine. Left in the record is the CDR3 DNA by itself, 36 bases read in frame from the first base. The junction carries 8 bases between V and J, which are trimmed by 0 bases and 9 bases respectively. CDR1 MNHEY and CDR2 SVGEGT were looked up in the germline V gene. As to this clone: Its recognized antigen is unknown. No base quality information exists; no much larger clone differs at one position.

TCRbeta CDR3 regions were amplified from genomic DNA using the immunoSEQ Assay, a bias-controlled multiplex PCR. The original pipeline was this. Nucleated cell counts per sample were estimated from amplification of reference gene primers within the assay. To quantify the absolute abundance of each unique TCRbeta CDR3 rearrangement, sequence reads were collapsed and filtered. For each sample, productive Simpson clonality was calculated as the square root of Simpson's diversity index over productive rearrangements. TCRdb retrieved this table from immuneACCESS and kept in-frame rearrangements only. Not all clones are present; in checked studies, unresolved V genes account for under half, and no reason is known for the remainder. Clonal size and the V and J genes are those of that table, whereas D and trimming came from the DNA. For this sample there are approximately 270,000 clones; over 75% appear just once. Together, the top ten hold 0.7% to 0.9% of the sample.

Sequenced: peripheral blood. This TCR was sampled from a human donor with COVID-19, enrolled during active disease. The donor label of this sample is uncertain. This chain is built from TRBV6-2 or TRBV6-3 and TRBJ1-1; TRBD1 is possibly the D segment (5 matching bases). Read as DNA, the sequence is TGTGCCAGCAGTTACTCATTGGGGCAAGCTTTCTTT. It translates as CASSYSLGQAFF.